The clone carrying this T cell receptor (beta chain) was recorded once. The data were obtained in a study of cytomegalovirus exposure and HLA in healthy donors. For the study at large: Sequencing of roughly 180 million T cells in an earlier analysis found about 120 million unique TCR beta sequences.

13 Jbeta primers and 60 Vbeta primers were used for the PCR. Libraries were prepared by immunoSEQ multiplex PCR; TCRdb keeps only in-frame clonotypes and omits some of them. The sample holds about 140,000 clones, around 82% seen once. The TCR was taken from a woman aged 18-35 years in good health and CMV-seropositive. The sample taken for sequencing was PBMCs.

The CDR3 nucleotides read TGTGCCAGCAGTTGGGCTAGCGGGGGTTACAATGAGCAGTTCTTC. It translates to CASSWASGGYNEQFF. The V gene is TRBV6-6, the J gene TRBJ2-1, with 10 positions matching TRBD2. Germline trimming cut 4 bases from V and 4 bases from J; bases unmatched to any gene: 4. The CDR3 is 15 residues long. Germline V lookup: CDR1 MNHNY, CDR2 SVGAGI (reference sequence).